Listed below are T cell receptor beta chains from one sample, sequenced in a study of blood T cell repertoires in COVID-19. Libraries were prepared by immunoSEQ multiplex PCR; TCRdb keeps only in-frame clonotypes and omits some of them. Of under 200,000 clones in the sample, 70% to 90% were seen once. Material: PBMCs or T cells enriched from blood (not recorded which). All receptors derive from a woman in her late teens or twenties who had recovered from COVID-19. Both conserved end residues are part of each CDR3. A D gene is named only where the DNA matches it firmly. The size field is filled for only some rows; it gives once, few, many or a size class.

TRBD2 | TRBJ2-1 | TRBV6-5 | NA | TGTGCCAGCAAAATAGCGGGAGGGCCAATCAATGAGCAGTTCTTC | CASKIAGGPINEQFF
NA | TRBJ2-6 | TRBV29-1 | NA | TGCAGCGTTGAAGTTGGGGGGTTTGCTGGGGCCAACGTCCTGACTTTC | CSVEVGGFAGANVLTF
NA | TRBJ1-3 | TRBV15 | NA | TGTGCCACCAGCAGCTCCAGAAACAGGCACTCTGGAAACACCATATATTTT | CATSSSRNRHSGNTIYF
NA | TRBJ2-6 | TRBV27 | NA | TGTGCCAGCAGTCCTCGTCGCGCAGGGGCCAACGTCCTGACTTTC | CASSPRRAGANVLTF
NA | TRBJ2-7 | TRBV2 | many | TGTGCCAGCAGTGACCCTAGTGTGGGAGTGTTCTACGAGCAGTACTTC | CASSDPSVGVFYEQYF
TRBD2 | TRBJ2-2 | TRBV10-3 | NA | TGTGCCATCAATGTGCGCCTAGCGGGATCCACCGGGGAGCTGTTTTTT | CAINVRLAGSTGELFF
TRBD2 | TRBJ2-1 | TRBV10-3 | NA | TGTGCCATCAGTGTGACGATGGGTGGGAGGGCCCCCAATGAGCAGTTCTTC | CAISVTMGGRAPNEQFF
NA | TRBJ2-3 | TRBV27 | NA | TGTGCCAGCTTGCGACAGCGCCTCCACACAGATACGCAGTATTTT | CASLRQRLHTDTQYF
TRBD2 | TRBJ2-1 | TRBV15 | NA | TGTGCCACCAGCAGAGGTCGGACTAGCGGCGACAATGAGCAGTTCTTC | CATSRGRTSGDNEQFF
NA | TRBJ2-7 | TRBV30 | few | TGTGCCTGGGGGGGGACCTGGGTTTTAGGGACTTACGAGCAGTACTTC | CAWGGTWVLGTYEQYF
NA | TRBJ2-4 | TRBV7-9 | NA | TGTGCCAGCAGCCCCAGGGCGGCCAAAAACATTCAGTACTTC | CASSPRAAKNIQYF
TRBD1 | TRBJ1-5 | TRBV28 | NA | TGTGCCAGCAGGTTGGGACAGGGTGGGAATCAGCCCCAGCATTTT | CASRLGQGGNQPQHF
NA | TRBJ2-3 | TRBV6-5 | few | TGTGCCAGCAGTAAGGCAGGGGGGAACGCAGATACGCAGTATTTT | CASSKAGGNADTQYF
NA | TRBJ1-1 | TRBV10-3 | NA | TGTGCCATCAATACACAGGGGAACACTGAAGCTTTCTTT | CAINTQGNTEAFF
NA | TRBJ2-4 | TRBV7-3 | NA | TGTGCCAGCAGCTTAAACCGGTTGGACATTCAGTACTTC | CASSLNRLDIQYF
TRBD2 | TRBJ2-7 | TRBV24-1 | NA | TGTGCCACCAGTAGCACCGCGGGGGAGGTGGACGAGCAGTACTTC | CATSSTAGEVDEQYF
TRBD2 | TRBJ2-1 | TRBV10-3 | NA | TGTGCCATCCATTCCTCCGGGACTAGCGGGAGGGCGGATGAGCAGTTCTTC | CAIHSSGTSGRADEQFF
NA | TRBJ1-2 | TRBV28 | NA | TGTGCCAGCAGAGAAGGGACACCGTCCTTGAGGAGGTTCTACACCTTC | CASREGTPSLRRFYTF
TRBD1 | TRBJ1-1 | TRBV5-4 | once | TGTGCCAGCAGCATGGGACAGGTGAACACTGAAGCTTTCTTT | CASSMGQVNTEAFF
NA | TRBJ1-2 | TRBV28 | NA | TGTGCCAGCAGGGAGGGGCCCAACTATGGCTACACCTTC | CASREGPNYGYTF
NA | TRBJ2-1 | TRBV3-1/TRBV3-2 | NA | TGTGCCAGCAGCCAAGATCTCCTACCTAACAATGAGCAGTTCTTC | CASSQDLLPNNEQFF
NA | TRBJ2-1 | TRBV6-5 | NA | TGTGCCGCTTTCGACCCCGGGAGCTCCTACAATGAGCAGTTCTTC | CAAFDPGSSYNEQFF
NA | TRBJ2-2 | TRBV24-1 | NA | TGTGCCACCATTATCTACTTAAACACCGGGGAGCTGTTTTTT | CATIIYLNTGELFF
NA | TRBJ2-3 | TRBV9 | NA | TGTGCCAGCAGCGTTACTAGCAGCACAGATACGCAGTATTTT | CASSVTSSTDTQYF
NA | TRBJ1-2 | TRBV19 | NA | TGTGCCAGAAATACACCGAACTATGGCTACACCTTC | CARNTPNYGYTF
TRBD2 | TRBJ2-7 | TRBV5-1 | NA | TGCGCCAGCAGCTTGCTCCCCTCGGGAGGTTACGAGCAGTACTTC | CASSLLPSGGYEQYF
NA | TRBJ1-6 | TRBV5-4 | once | TGTGCCAGCAGTTTCGGGGTTTCCTCACCCCTCCACTTT | CASSFGVSSPLHF
TRBD1 | TRBJ1-1 | TRBV25-1 | NA | TGTGCCAGCAGGACAGGGGGCACTGAAGCTTTCTTT | CASRTGGTEAFF
NA | TRBJ1-3 | TRBV2 | NA | TGTGCCAGCAGTGATGGGGGACTAAACGGAAACACCATATATTTT | CASSDGGLNGNTIYF
NA | TRBJ1-3 | TRBV29-1 | NA | TGCAGCGGGTTGACACTCTCTGGAAACACCATATATTTT | CSGLTLSGNTIYF
NA | TRBJ2-7 | TRBV5-5 | few | TGTGCCAGCAGCGGGGGACTAAGGGGGTACGAGCAGTACTTC | CASSGGLRGYEQYF
NA | TRBJ2-1 | TRBV5-1 | NA | TGCGCCAGCAGCTTGCGATCCGGGAGAGGGCCCCACAATGAGCAGTTCTTC | CASSLRSGRGPHNEQFF
TRBD2 | TRBJ2-7 | TRBV6-5 | NA | TGTGCCAGCAGTTTAGCGGGAGCGTACGAGCAGTACTTC | CASSLAGAYEQYF
NA | TRBJ2-1 | TRBV19 | NA | TGTGCCAGTAGTATGGCTCTAGCGAGGTACAATGAGCAGTTCTTC | CASSMALARYNEQFF
NA | TRBJ2-7 | TRBV7-9 | few | TGTGCCAGCAGCCCCCAAGTTGTGAGGCCCTCATCCTACGAGCAGTACTTC | CASSPQVVRPSSYEQYF
TRBD2 | TRBJ2-7 | TRBV4-1 | NA | TGCGCCAGCAGCGGGGCCCGGGGGACTAGCGGGACGACCTCCTACGAGCAGTACTTC | CASSGARGTSGTTSYEQYF
TRBD2 | TRBJ2-2 | TRBV5-4 | NA | TGTGCCAGCAGCTTGGGGCTAGCGGGCCTGGGGACCGGGGAGCTGTTTTTT | CASSLGLAGLGTGELFF
NA | TRBJ2-7 | TRBV19 | NA | TGTGCCAGTAGTACGGGACAAGGGGGAATCTACGAGCAGTACTTC | CASSTGQGGIYEQYF
TRBD2 | TRBJ2-7 | TRBV29-1 | NA | TGCAGCGCTGTGGGACTAGCGGGAGGTTACGAGCAGTACTTC | CSAVGLAGGYEQYF
TRBD1 | TRBJ2-5 | TRBV5-1 | NA | TGCGCCAGCAGCTCCGACAGGGGGACAAGGGAGACCCAGTACTTC | CASSSDRGTRETQYF
NA | TRBJ2-7 | TRBV2 | once | TGTGCCAGCAGTGAGGGCAGCGGGTACGAGCAGTACTTC | CASSEGSGYEQYF
NA | TRBJ2-1 | TRBV28 | NA | TGTGCCAGCAGTTCCACCCCCCACAGGGGAGGTTCCTACAATGAGCAGTTCTTC | CASSSTPHRGGSYNEQFF
NA | TRBJ1-2 | TRBV6-5 | NA | TGTGCCAGCAGCGGATTCGGGACTCCGTTTAATGGCTACACCTTC | CASSGFGTPFNGYTF
TRBD2 | TRBJ2-1 | TRBV6-6 | NA | TGTGCCAGCAGTTATCCAAGCGGGAGGATAAATGAGCAGTTCTTC | CASSYPSGRINEQFF
NA | TRBJ2-1 | TRBV28 | NA | TGTGCCAGCAGGCGGAAGGGGGCGCGGGGCAATGAGCAGTTCTTC | CASRRKGARGNEQFF
NA | TRBJ2-2 | TRBV30 | NA | TGTGCCTGGATGGAGTCAACAGGGACCACCGGGGAGCTGTTTTTT | CAWMESTGTTGELFF
TRBD2 | TRBJ2-7 | TRBV11-2 | once | TGTGCCAGCAGCTTAAGGGCTAGCGGGGGGCGGACACGTTACGAGCAGTACTTC | CASSLRASGGRTRYEQYF
NA | TRBJ2-1 | TRBV15 | NA | TGTGCCACCAGCAGCATGGGGGGTGAGCAGTTCTTC | CATSSMGGEQFF
NA | TRBJ1-1 | TRBV27 | once | TGTGCCAGCAGTTATGCTGCAGGCCGTGAAGCTTTCTTT | CASSYAAGREAFF
NA | TRBJ1-1 | TRBV5-1 | NA | TGCGCCAGCAGCTTGGGGGAGGGGATTTGGACTGAAGCTTTCTTT | CASSLGEGIWTEAFF
NA | TRBJ2-7 | TRBV5-1 | NA | TGCGCCAGCGCCACAGGGAACGAGCAGTACTTC | CASATGNEQYF
TRBD1 | TRBJ1-2 | TRBV5-6 | NA | TGTGCCAGCAGCTTGAGGGACAGGGCAAGCGGCTACACCTTC | CASSLRDRASGYTF
TRBD2 | TRBJ2-3 | TRBV28 | NA | TGTGCCAGCACGGGACTAGCGGGAAGTATATTGGGGACAGATACGCAGTATTTT | CASTGLAGSILGTDTQYF
TRBD2 | TRBJ2-1 | TRBV5-1 | NA | TGCGCCAGCAGGAGGGTAGCGGGTCGCAATGAGCAGTTCTTC | CASRRVAGRNEQFF
TRBD1 | TRBJ2-6 | TRBV5-4 | NA | TGTGCCACCCGCGAGAACAGGGGGCAGTCTGGGGCCAACGTCCTGACTTTC | CATRENRGQSGANVLTF